One and the same sample provided the 18 T cell receptor beta chains below, sequenced in a study of T cell repertoires in cytomegalovirus infection. TCRdb re-called the reads with MiXCR, one entry per CDR3 protein. The sample holds about 250,000 distinct CDR3 sequences; 17% are singletons and the top ten take around half. Sequencing was carried out using CD8+ T cells from PBMCs. These receptors were collected from a human donor in good health (CMV status not recorded). Some clones in this sample may be carry-over from other donors' samples.

The rearrangement uses TRBV4-2 and TRBJ2-7, with a possible D match to TRBD1 (6 bases). The germline V gene has CDR1 LGHNA and CDR2 YNFKEQ. The CDR3 has 15 residues. Trimming took off 4 bases at V and 0 bases at J, with 13 bases between the two ends. The CDR3 DNA reads TGTGCCAGCAGCCTCGCTGGGACATTCTCCTACGAGCAGTACTTC. Its translation is CASSLAGTFSYEQYF.

The V gene is TRBV10-3, the J gene TRBJ2-5, with a tentative D call TRBD1 (5 bases). The CDR3 contains 15 residues. Trimming took 3 bases from V and 2 from J, leaving 13 bases between them. The germline V gene encodes CDR1 ENHRY and CDR2 SYGVKD. This CDR3 is CAISEQDTYQETQYF. The CDR3, as DNA: TGTGCCATCAGTGAACAGGACACGTATCAAGAGACCCAGTACTTC.

This clonotype appeared a few times. This chain links TRBV20-1 with TRBJ2-1; 7 bases agree with TRBD2. Germline-derived CDR1 and CDR2 are DFQATT and SNEGSKA (reference sequence). V was pared by 4 bases and J by 14 bases, with 8 bases of the junction left unmatched. The CDR3 contains 11 residues. The CDR3 nucleotides are TGCAGTGCTACGCCGGGGGGTCCCGAGTTCTTC. Translated: CSATPGGPEFF.

This clonotype was picked up many times. The chain has TRBV7-9 and TRBJ2-7, with TRBD1 identical over 7 bases. The CDR3 runs to 14 residues. CDR1 is SEHNR, CDR2 FQNEAQ, per germline (reference sequence). V shed 4 bases and J 2 bases; nucleotides not matched to a gene: 5. The CDR3 region is CASSSTGATYEQYF. The CDR3 bases are TGTGCCAGCAGCTCAACAGGGGCAACCTACGAGCAGTACTTC.

This clonotype appeared many times. This sequence joins TRBV7-9 and TRBJ2-1, with D possibly being TRBD2 (5 bases). Looked up from germline, CDR1 is SEHNR and CDR2 is FQNEAQ (reference sequence). CDR3 length: 17 residues. The germline V and J ends were trimmed by 5 bases and 5 bases, with 22 bases remaining between them. The CDR3 is CASSNPLSRTGHNEQFF. The CDR3 nucleotides are TGTGCCAGCAGCAACCCCCTTTCCAGGACTGGTCACAATGAGCAGTTCTTC.

This clonotype was seen more than once but under ten times. The chain joins TRBV20-1 to TRBJ1-2, with a weak D call TRBD1 (5 bases). The germline V gene has CDR1 DFQATT and CDR2 SNEGSKA (reference sequence). This CDR3 comprises 11 residues. V gave up 3 bases and J gave up 8 bases, with 10 bases separating them. CDR3 coding DNA: TGCAGTGCTAGGAGGGGATGGGGCTACACCTTC. Translation gives CSARRGWGYTF.

The chain combines TRBV7-4 with TRBJ1-2; D may be TRBD1 (5 bases). Per the germline V gene, CDR1 is SGHVT and CDR2 is SQSDAQ. This CDR3 is built from 15 residues. Trimming cost V 6 bases and J 10 bases, with 24 bases left between them. CDR3 DNA sequence: TGTGCCAGCAGTTCTATGGGACCCGCTCCCTTGAACTACACCTTC. This codes for CASSSMGPAPLNYTF.

This clonotype appeared many times. V usage is TRBV7-9 and J usage is TRBJ2-7; 8 nucleotides match TRBD1. CDR1 is SEHNR and CDR2 is FQNEAQ in the germline V gene (reference sequence). The V and J ends lost 7 bases and 3 bases, in that order; junction bases with no gene match: 11. The CDR3 has 15 residues. The CDR3 here is CASIYGDRPVYEQYF. CDR3 DNA sequence: TGTGCCAGCATCTACGGGGACAGGCCTGTCTACGAGCAGTACTTC.

CDR3 protein: CASSFGARTGEKLFF. CDR3 coding DNA: TGTGCCAGCAGCTTTGGTGCGCGGACAGGCGAAAAACTGTTTTTT. V usage is TRBV7-2 and J usage is TRBJ1-4; 7 positions match TRBD1. Germline-derived CDR1 and CDR2 are SGHTA and FQGNSA. CDR3 length: 15 amino acids. After removal of 3 bases from V and 8 bases from J, the junction contained 9 bases not matched to a gene.

On this clonotype itself: One base away lies a much larger clone, so this may be a sequencing read error. The chain links TRBV5-4 to TRBJ1-1; weak D call: TRBD1 (5 bases). CDR1 and CDR2 from the germline V gene are SGHNT and YYREEE (reference sequence). The CDR3 runs 13 residues. V lost 1 base and J lost 7, with 11 bases in between. CDR3 amino acids: CASSLIGGIEAFF. The CDR3 bases are TGTGCCAGCAGCTTGATCGGGGGGATTGAAGCTTTCTTT.

This clonotype was observed at least ten times. This chain links TRBV7-2 with TRBJ2-7, with TRBD1 matching 10 bases. Germline V gene data show CDR1 as SGHTA and CDR2 as FQGNSA. The CDR3 runs to 16 residues. The J segment lost 7 bases and the V segment lost 3 bases, leaving 12 bases of the junction unmatched. CDR3 nucleotide sequence: TGTGCCAGCAGCTTTGAGTTGACAGGGGGCTCAGGAGAGCAGTACTTC. It specifies CASSFELTGGSGEQYF.

This clonotype was recorded many times. The rearrangement links TRBV7-2 to TRBJ2-2; 7 bases line up with TRBD1. Germline CDR1 reads SGHTA; CDR2 reads FQGNSA. This CDR3 has 15 residues. Trimming cost V 2 bases and J 5 bases; bases outside gene matches: 5. The CDR3 coding sequence is TGTGCCAGCAGCTTATGGGGACAGAAGACCGGGGAGCTGTTTTTT. It encodes CASSLWGQKTGELFF. The whole variable domain, remainder taken from reference TRBV7-2 and TRBJ2-2, is GAGVSQSPSNKVTEKGKDVELRCDPISGHTALYWYRQSLGQGLEFLIYFQGNSAPDKSGLPSDRFSAERTGGSVSTLTIQRTQQEDSAVYLCASSLWGQKTGELFFGEGSRLTVL.

This clonotype was detected many times. V usage is TRBV7-8 and J usage is TRBJ1-1; no firm D call. The ends were cut back, 2 bases at V and 6 bases at J, with 16 bases in the middle. The CDR3 consists of 15 residues. Per germline, CDR1 SGHVS and CDR2 FQNEAQ. CDR3 DNA: TGTGCCAGCAGCTTATTGGGCCCCGTCGACCCTGAAGCTTTCTTT. This codes for CASSLLGPVDPEAFF. Looking up the rest from reference TRBV7-8 and TRBJ1-1 gives the full variable domain: GAGVSQSPRYKVAKRGQDVALRCDPISGHVSLFWYQQALGQGPEFLTYFQNEAQLDKSGLPSDRFFAERPEGSVSTLKIQRTQQEDSAVYLCASSLLGPVDPEAFFGQGTRLTVV.

This clonotype showed up many times. The chain employs TRBV11-1 and TRBJ2-7, with no clear D. Per germline, CDR1 SGHAT and CDR2 FQDESV (reference sequence). The length of the CDR3 is 15 residues. V dropped 1 base and J dropped 0 bases, with 10 bases sitting between them. CDR3 in amino acids: CASSLDSRSSYEQYF. CDR3 DNA: TGTGCCAGCAGCTTAGATTCTCGGAGCTCCTACGAGCAGTACTTC. Full variable domain (rest looked up from reference TRBV11-1 and TRBJ2-7): EAEVAQSPRYKITEKSQAVAFWCDPISGHATLYWYRQILGQGPELLVQFQDESVVDDSQLPKDRFSAERLKGVDSTLKIQPAELGDSAMYLCASSLDSRSSYEQYFGPGTRLTVT.

This clonotype was seen a handful of times. The chain couples TRBV2 to TRBJ2-1; D remains ambiguous. Trimming left V 6 bases short and J 2 bases short, with 14 bases between. Germline CDR1 SNHLY, CDR2 FYNNEI. The CDR3 extends over 15 amino acids. The CDR3 DNA is TGTGCCAGCAGGGAGAAAACAGCTACCTACAATGAGCAGTTCTTC. Protein: CASREKTATYNEQFF. The entire variable domain, with the rest obtained from reference TRBV2 and TRBJ2-1, is as follows: EPEVTQTPSHQVTQMGQEVILRCVPISNHLYFYWYRQILGQKVEFLVSFYNNEISEKSEIFDDQFSVERPDGSNFTLKIRSTKLEDSAMYFCASREKTATYNEQFFGPGTRLTVL.

This chain links TRBV20-1 with TRBJ1-5; the match to TRBD1 covers 10 bases. This CDR3 is built from 18 residues. Germline V gene sequence: CDR1 DFQATT, CDR2 SNEGSKA (reference sequence). V was clipped by 3 bases and J by 3 bases; unmatched bases: 14. Here the CDR3 DNA reads TGCAGTGCTAGGGGACAGGGGCTTAGGTCGCTCCTCAATCAGCCCCAGCATTTT. Translated: CSARGQGLRSLLNQPQHF.

The chain employs TRBV5-1 and TRBJ1-1; possible D gene TRBD1, 6 bases. The CDR3 contains 14 residues. V gave up 5 bases and J gave up 3 bases, with 14 bases separating them. The germline CDR1 and CDR2 sequences are SGHRS and YFSETQ. CDR3 bases: TGCGCCAGCAGTCAAGCAGGGGCGTACACTGAAGCTTTCTTT. This encodes CASSQAGAYTEAFF.

The table lists this clonotype with many counts. The CDR3 DNA reads TGTGCCAGCAGCGGACAGCCTTCAACAGATACGCAGTATTTT. Protein product: CASSGQPSTDTQYF. V gene TRBV7-6 combines with J gene TRBJ2-3, with D maybe TRBD1 (6 bases). Germline V gene lookup returns CDR1 SGHVS and CDR2 FNYEAQ. The germline V and J ends were trimmed by 5 bases and 3 bases, with 12 bases remaining between them. The CDR3 is made up of 14 amino acids.